One sample yielded the 15 T cell receptor beta chains listed below, sequenced in a study of T cell changes during pregnancy in multiple sclerosis (dated by TCRdb to 2018 to 2020). The method was the immunoSEQ multiplex PCR assay. TCRdb holds this immuneACCESS table with in-frame rearrangements only. Some clones are missing; in checked studies, unresolved V genes explain under half, and the rest has no known cause. The sample table shows about 68,000 clones, and over 75% are seen once. The ten largest clones represent more than 1.4% of the sample. Sequenced material: peripheral blood, taken in the third trimester of pregnancy. These receptors were obtained from a female donor with multiple sclerosis, enrolled in a pregnancy study.

This rearrangement joins TRBV4-3 to TRBJ1-6; TRBD1 matches at 11 bases. This CDR3 is 16 amino acids long. CDR1 is LGHNA and CDR2 is YSLEER in the germline V gene. Trimming at V came to 0 bases and at J to 9 bases, leaving 4 bases not matched to a gene. The CDR3 DNA follows: TGCGCCAGCAGCCAAGATGGGGGGACAGGGGGTTCACCCCTCCACTTT. It yields the protein CASSQDGGTGGSPLHF.

V is TRBV7-2 and J is TRBJ2-7; 9 bases match TRBD2. Germline values: CDR1 SGHTA, CDR2 FQGNSA. V gave up 1 base and J gave up 7 bases; unmatched junction bases: 8. CDR3 length equals 15 residues. The CDR3: CASSLEAGGTGEQYF. The CDR3 DNA reads as TGTGCCAGCAGCTTAGAAGCGGGAGGTACGGGTGAGCAGTACTTC.

The gene calls are TRBV5-1 and TRBJ1-6; 12 bases line up with TRBD1. J was trimmed by 10 bases and V by 4 bases; bases with no gene match: 9. The CDR3 length is 16 residues. Per germline, CDR1 SGHRS and CDR2 YFSETQ. In DNA form, the CDR3 reads TGCGCCAGCAGCACCGGGACAGGGGGCGCTGGATCACCCCTCCACTTT. The encoded protein is CASSTGTGGAGSPLHF.

The V gene is TRBV6-1, the J gene TRBJ1-4; TRBD1 matches 7 bases. After removal of 5 bases from V and 1 base from J, the junction contained 4 bases not matched to a gene. CDR3 length: 15 amino acids. Germline values: CDR1 MNHNS, CDR2 SASEGT. The CDR3 region has the DNA TGTGCCAGCAGTCTCCGACAGGGAACTAATGAAAAACTGTTTTTT. Its protein product is CASSLRQGTNEKLFF.

This clone has a single count. This chain joins TRBV30 and TRBJ2-7; 10 bases line up with TRBD2. Germline V CDR1 and CDR2: GTSNPN, SVGIG (reference sequence). After removal of 1 base from V and 10 bases from J, the junction contained 7 bases not matched to a gene. The CDR3 is 13 residues long. The CDR3 sequence: CAWSAIVAGGQYF. For the CDR3, the DNA is TGTGCCTGGAGTGCCATTGTAGCGGGAGGCCAGTACTTC. The full variable domain, completed using reference TRBV30 and TRBJ2-7, is SQTIHQWPATLVQPVGSPLSLECTVEGTSNPNLYWYRQAAGRGLQLLFYSVGIGQISSEVPQNLSASRPQDRQFILSSKKLLLSDSGFYLCAWSAIVAGGQYFGPGTRLTVT.

The gene calls are TRBV30 and TRBJ2-7; a weak D match, TRBD1 (5 bases). The CDR3 loop spans 13 amino acids. The V gene lost 2 bases and the J gene lost 1 base, with 9 bases spanning the gap. CDR1 and CDR2 (germline): GTSNPN, SVGIG (reference sequence). CDR3 in amino acids: CAWSNTGSYEQYF. The CDR3 DNA is TGTGCCTGGAGTAACACAGGTTCCTACGAGCAGTACTTC.

This rearrangement joins TRBV11-2 to TRBJ2-7; maybe TRBD1 (5 bases). This CDR3 has 15 amino acids. The germline V gene encodes CDR1 SGHAT and CDR2 FQNNGV. V lost 1 base to trimming and J lost 0 bases, with 10 bases between them. Written as DNA, the CDR3 is TGTGCCAGCAGCTTAGGTTCGCAGGGCTCCTACGAGCAGTACTTC. Translation: CASSLGSQGSYEQYF.

Many counts were recorded for this clone. In DNA, the CDR3 is TGCAGCGTTGGGTCCTCCCAGGGGCATAACTATGGCTACACCTTC. It encodes CSVGSSQGHNYGYTF. J is TRBJ1-2 and V is TRBV29-1; D is perhaps TRBD1 (6 bases). This CDR3 spans 15 amino acids. Germline V gene data show CDR1 as SQVTM and CDR2 as ANQGSEA. The germline V and J ends were trimmed by 4 bases and 1 base, with 16 bases remaining between them.

The J gene is TRBJ2-1, the V gene TRBV12-5, with D perhaps TRBD2 (6 bases). Germline CDR1 reads LGHNT; CDR2 reads FRNRAP. Trimming removed 6 bases from V and 7 bases from J, with 16 bases in between. This CDR3 has 14 residues. The CDR3 reads CASGGAGWRNEQFF. The CDR3, as DNA: TGTGCTAGTGGAGGAGCGGGTTGGAGAAATGAGCAGTTCTTC.

This chain connects TRBV5-1 to TRBJ2-5; D is possibly TRBD2 (6 bases). This CDR3 region has 17 residues. The V gene lost 2 bases and the J gene lost 1 base, with 18 bases spanning the gap. CDR1 SGHRS and CDR2 YFSETQ come from the germline V gene. In DNA form, the CDR3 reads TGCGCCAGCAGCTTCCAGTGGGTGAGCGGGTTCCAAGAGACCCAGTACTTC. Its protein is CASSFQWVSGFQETQYF. The variable domain in full, completed from reference TRBV5-1 and TRBJ2-5, reads KAGVTQTPRYLIKTRGQQVTLSCSPISGHRSVSWYQQTPGQGLQFLFEYFSETQRNKGNFPGRFSGRQFSNSRSEMNVSTLELGDSALYLCASSFQWVSGFQETQYFGPGTRLLVL.

The J gene is TRBJ1-4, the V gene TRBV25-1; 7 bases agree with TRBD1. The CDR3 covers 14 residues. Germline lookup yields CDR1 MGHDK and CDR2 SYGVNS. With 7 bases clipped from V and 2 bases from J, the junction kept 4 bases outside the gene matches. The CDR3 DNA reads TGTGCCAGCACCGACAGGGCGACTAATGAAAAACTGTTTTTT. It translates to CASTDRATNEKLFF.

The V and J genes are TRBV7-3 and TRBJ2-7; 9 bases are a match to TRBD1. This CDR3 is built from 15 residues. CDR1 SGHTA and CDR2 FQGTGA come from the germline V gene. Losses at the gene ends were 5 bases for V and 2 bases for J; bases not matched to a gene: 7. DNA of the CDR3: TGTGCCAGCAGCCCGACGGGACAGGGCACCTACGAGCAGTACTTC. This sequence encodes CASSPTGQGTYEQYF. Based on the CDR3 plus reference TRBV7-3 and TRBJ2-7, the full variable domain is GAGVSQTPSNKVTEKGKYVELRCDPISGHTALYWYRQSLGQGPEFLIYFQGTGAADDSGLPNDRFFAVRPEGSVSTLKIQRTERGDSAVYLCASSPTGQGTYEQYFGPGTRLTVT.

The chain couples TRBV11-2 to TRBJ1-4; D is unclear. V lost 5 bases and J lost 0, with 10 bases in between. Per germline, CDR1 SGHAT and CDR2 FQNNGV. The CDR3 is 15 amino acids. The CDR3, as DNA: TGTGCCAGCAGCCCTAATACTGCAACTAATGAAAAACTGTTTTTT. As protein: CASSPNTATNEKLFF. The full variable domain, with the rest looked up from reference TRBV11-2 and TRBJ1-4, is EAGVAQSPRYKIIEKRQSVAFWCNPISGHATLYWYQQILGQGPKLLIQFQNNGVVDDSQLPKDRFSAERLKGVDSTLKIQPAKLEDSAVYLCASSPNTATNEKLFFGSGTQLSVL.

The chain employs TRBV19 and TRBJ2-7; no clear D gene. The CDR3 is 15 residues long. The V end was cut by 0 bases, the J end by 3 bases, with 12 bases between. CDR1 LNHDA and CDR2 SQIVND come from the germline V gene (reference sequence). The DNA of the CDR3 is TGTGCCAGTAGTATAGAGTCCCGACTTCACTACGAGCAGTACTTC. Residues: CASSIESRLHYEQYF.

The gene calls are TRBV20-1 and TRBJ1-2; 7 bases match TRBD1. Trimming at V came to 6 bases and at J to 4 bases, leaving 2 bases not matched to a gene. CDR1 DFQATT and CDR2 SNEGSKA come from the germline V gene (reference sequence). This CDR3 is 11 amino acids long. The CDR3 here is CSARQGYGYTF. CDR3 bases: TGCAGTGCCAGACAGGGCTATGGCTACACCTTC.